The T cell receptor beta chain under discussion was sequenced for a study of cytomegalovirus exposure and HLA in healthy donors. The wider study: A data release that came early held approximately 92 million unique TCRs from HLA-typed donors.

PCR involved 60 Vbeta and 13 Jbeta primers. Method: immunoSEQ multiplex PCR; TCRdb's copy keeps in-frame clones and lacks some. In the table there are tens of thousands of clones, around 89% of which are singletons. CDR3 length equals 14 residues. CDR1 is SNHLY and CDR2 is FYNNEI in the germline V gene. V lost 7 bases and J lost 1; bases outside the gene matches: 6. In regard to this clone: Its antigen is as yet unknown.

The study's findings and limits: Earlier results showed most TCR beta V segments being productive about 90% or about 30% of the time.

This sequence was found in a man younger than 45 in good health and CMV-seropositive. The specimen was PBMCs. The V gene is TRBV2, the J gene TRBJ2-7; 8 positions match TRBD2. The CDR3 sequence: CASKDLAGSYEQYF. The DNA of the CDR3 is TGTGCCAGCAAGGATCTAGCGGGTTCCTACGAGCAGTACTTC.